This TCR beta chain stems from a study of shared clonotypes between healthy human individuals. The overall study: Those who served as donors were a couple of women and a few men between the ages of 18 and 49. The study's findings and limits: It was the few donors that limited the genetic and exposure-history diversity represented.

The CDR3 consists of 13 residues. V was clipped by 3 bases and J by 0 bases, with 6 bases between them. Germline-derived CDR1 and CDR2 are MDHEN and SYDVKM. Naive-designated CD8 cells lacked CD45RO, were positively enriched for CCR7, and omitted terminally differentiated effector memory CD45RA+ cells. This table comes from immunoSEQ multiplex PCR, and its TCRdb copy is limited to in-frame clones, with some not included. This table holds about 2.1 million clones, just under 95% found once. A note on this clone: Its target is not known.

The TCR originated in a man between 18 and 35 years old in good health. Some clones in this sample may be carry-over from other donors' samples. Material: naive CD8+ T cells from PBMCs. The gene calls are TRBV28 and TRBJ2-7; D call uncertain. The CDR3 protein is CASSFSISYEQYF. The CDR3 DNA is TGTGCCAGCAGTTTCAGTATCTCCTACGAGCAGTACTTC.